The subject of this entry is one TCR beta chain. Its antigen is still unknown. Described treatment: around 19 received Ad26.COV2.S at low or high dose, single or two shots; 5 received placebo; per-sample allocation not given. On day 63 after the first injection, vaccine and placebo recipients gave samples. Whoever gave the sample was an adult aged 18-55 years in Boston. What was given as vaccine was an Ad26 vector encoding Wuhan-strain SARS-CoV-2 spike. The data are from a study of Ad26.COV2.S vaccination and SARS-CoV-2 variants. Overall study: Ad26.COV2.S shots went into the muscle once or twice, 56 days apart.

Measured with immunoSEQ multiplex PCR; TCRdb has only the in-frame clones, and not every one. The table lists 380,000 or so clones, around 89% of them singletons, with approximately 5.9% in the top ten. The ends were cut back, 3 bases at V and 8 bases at J, with 16 bases in the middle. Germline values: CDR1 SNHLY, CDR2 FYNNEI. The CDR3 covers 15 residues. Study findings and constraints: Measurements of TCR breadth and depth may have given underestimates of the total T cell responses.

This material consisted of peripheral blood, taken in a trial of Ad26.COV2.S vaccine versus placebo. The chain joins TRBV2 to TRBJ1-4, with D possibly matching TRBD1 (5 bases). The receptor was isolated from a person aged 18-60 years who received the Ad26.COV2.S COVID-19 vaccine or a placebo. The CDR3 sequence: CASSDMFGGSEKLFF. CDR3 nucleotides: TGTGCCAGCAGTGATATGTTCGGGGGATCCGAAAAACTGTTTTTT.